The clone carrying this T cell receptor beta chain was counted once. What it binds is unknown. Measured with immunoSEQ multiplex PCR; TCRdb has only the in-frame clones, and not every one. Of roughly 77,000 clones listed, just under 95% are singletons. This CDR3 spans 12 amino acids. V lost 0 bases and J 10 bases, leaving 8 bases between the germline ends. The germline gives CDR1 SGHNT, CDR2 YYREEE (reference sequence). The data were taken from a study of OX40 agonist ivuxolimab in advanced cancers. The study, taken as a whole, reports: Individuals who were partial responders at 0.1-3.0 mg/kg had clonal expansion that ranked among the lowest.

The chain couples TRBV5-4 to TRBJ2-1; D gene unclear. This clonotype was obtained from an adult with an advanced solid tumor such as melanoma, head and neck, liver or kidney cancer. The source material was CD4+ or CD8+ T cells sorted from blood, sampled in a trial of the OX40 agonist ivuxolimab. DNA of the CDR3: TGTGCCAGCAGCTTGGTAGAGAAGGAGCAGTTCTTC. Amino acid sequence: CASSLVEKEQFF.